This T cell receptor beta chain was identified during a study of CD4 T cells in relation to SARS-CoV-2 and coronaviruses. The table came from immunoSEQ multiplex PCR; TCRdb's copy has only in-frame clones and leaves some out. The repertoire has approximately 30,000 clones, 74% of them found once; the top ten carry under 30%. Unexposed donor CD4+ T cells date from about 2010-2018, before the COVID-19 pandemic. Isolation of CD4+ T cells took place after about 10 days in culture. Deletions cut 6 bases from V and 3 bases from J, with 13 bases between. CDR3 length: 14 amino acids. Germline-derived CDR1 and CDR2 are SGHVS and FQNEAQ. This clone was seen a few times. Its specificity is not known.

This sequence originates from a human donor in good health. This chain links TRBV7-8 with TRBJ2-3; D perhaps matches TRBD1 (5 bases). What was sequenced was CD4+ T cells from PBMCs, cultured in vitro. The CDR3 loop reads CASRPDKGTDTQYF. CDR3 sequence (DNA): TGTGCCAGCAGGCCAGACAAGGGGACAGATACGCAGTATTTT.